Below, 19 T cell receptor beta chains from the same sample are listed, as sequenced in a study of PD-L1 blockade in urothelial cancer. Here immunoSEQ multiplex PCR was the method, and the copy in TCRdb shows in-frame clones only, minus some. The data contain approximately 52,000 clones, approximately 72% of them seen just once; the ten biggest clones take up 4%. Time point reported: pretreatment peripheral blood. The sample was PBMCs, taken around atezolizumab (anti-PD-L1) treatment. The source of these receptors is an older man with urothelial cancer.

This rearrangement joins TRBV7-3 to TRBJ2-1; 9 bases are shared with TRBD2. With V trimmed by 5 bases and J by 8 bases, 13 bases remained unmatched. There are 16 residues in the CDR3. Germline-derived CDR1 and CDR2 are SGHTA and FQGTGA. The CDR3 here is CASSPSAKGLAHEQFF. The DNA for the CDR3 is TGTGCCAGCAGCCCCTCAGCCAAAGGACTAGCGCATGAGCAGTTCTTC.

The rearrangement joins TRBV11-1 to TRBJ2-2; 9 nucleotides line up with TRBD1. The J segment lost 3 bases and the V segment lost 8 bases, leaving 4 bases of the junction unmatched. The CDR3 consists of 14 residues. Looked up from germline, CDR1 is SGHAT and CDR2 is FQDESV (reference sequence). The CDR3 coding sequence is TGTGCCAGCCAAGGGACAGGGTACACCGGGGAGCTGTTTTTT. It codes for CASQGTGYTGELFF.

The CDR3 region has the DNA TGTGCCAGCAGCTCCGGACAGCTTGACACAGATACGCAGTATTTT. Translated: CASSSGQLDTDTQYF. The gene calls are TRBV5-4 and TRBJ2-3; D perhaps matches TRBD1 (6 bases). The germline V and J ends were trimmed by 3 bases and 2 bases, with 13 bases remaining between them. There are 15 residues in the CDR3. Looked up from germline, CDR1 is SGHNT and CDR2 is YYREEE (reference sequence).

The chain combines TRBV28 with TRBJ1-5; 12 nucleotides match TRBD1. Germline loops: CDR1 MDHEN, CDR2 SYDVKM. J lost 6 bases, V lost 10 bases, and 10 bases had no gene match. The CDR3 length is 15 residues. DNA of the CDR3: TGTGCCATCAAATCCGGGACAGGGGGCGTTCAGCCCCAGCATTTT. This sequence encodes CAIKSGTGGVQPQHF.

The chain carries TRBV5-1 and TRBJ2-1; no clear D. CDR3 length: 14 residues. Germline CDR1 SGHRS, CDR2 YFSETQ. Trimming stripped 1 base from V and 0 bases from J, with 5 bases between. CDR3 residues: CASSLSGSYNEQFF. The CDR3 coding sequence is TGCGCCAGCAGCTTGTCCGGCTCCTACAATGAGCAGTTCTTC.

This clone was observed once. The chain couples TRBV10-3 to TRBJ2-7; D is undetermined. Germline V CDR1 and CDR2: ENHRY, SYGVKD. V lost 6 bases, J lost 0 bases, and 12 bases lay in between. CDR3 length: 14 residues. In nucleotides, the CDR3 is TGTGCCATCAGGGCCGCTGCTTCCTCCTACGAGCAGTACTTC. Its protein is CAIRAAASSYEQYF.

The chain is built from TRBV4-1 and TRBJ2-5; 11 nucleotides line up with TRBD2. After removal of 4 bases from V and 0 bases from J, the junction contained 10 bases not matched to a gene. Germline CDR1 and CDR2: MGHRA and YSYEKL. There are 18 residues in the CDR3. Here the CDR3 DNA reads TGCGCCAGCAGCCTTGTCCCCGGGACTAGCGGCTACCAAGAGACCCAGTACTTC. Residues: CASSLVPGTSGYQETQYF.

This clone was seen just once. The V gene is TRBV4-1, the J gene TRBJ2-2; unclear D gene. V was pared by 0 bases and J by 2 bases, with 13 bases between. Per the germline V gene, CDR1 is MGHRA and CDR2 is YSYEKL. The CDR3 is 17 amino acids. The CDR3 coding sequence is TGCGCCAGCAGCCAAGAATCCTCGGCGGCCAACACCGGGGAGCTGTTTTTT. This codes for CASSQESSAANTGELFF.

DNA for the CDR3: TGTGCCAGCAGCTTAAACAGGGGGGCTAATGAAAAACTGTTTTTT. Protein: CASSLNRGANEKLFF. The gene calls are TRBV7-9 and TRBJ1-4; 8 bases are shared with TRBD1. CDR3 length: 15 amino acids. Trimming removed 2 bases from V and 3 bases from J; junction bases left unmatched: 2. Germline lookup yields CDR1 SEHNR and CDR2 FQNEAQ (reference sequence). The full variable domain, with the rest looked up from reference TRBV7-9 and TRBJ1-4, is DTGVSQNPRHKITKRGQNVTFRCDPISEHNRLYWYRQTLGQGPEFLTYFQNEAQLEKSRLLSDRFSAERPKGSFSTLEIQRTEQGDSAMYLCASSLNRGANEKLFFGSGTQLSVL.

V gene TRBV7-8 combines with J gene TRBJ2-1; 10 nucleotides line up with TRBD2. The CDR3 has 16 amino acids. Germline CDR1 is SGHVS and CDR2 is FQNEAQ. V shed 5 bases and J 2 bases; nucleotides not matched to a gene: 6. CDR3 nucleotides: TGTGCCAGCAGCCCGAGGACTAGCGGTCCCTACAATGAGCAGTTCTTC. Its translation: CASSPRTSGPYNEQFF.

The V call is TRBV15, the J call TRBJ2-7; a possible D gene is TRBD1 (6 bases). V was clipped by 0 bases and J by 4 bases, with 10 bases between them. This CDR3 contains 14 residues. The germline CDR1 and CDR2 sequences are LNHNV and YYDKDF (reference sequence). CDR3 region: CATSRDKGGYEQYF. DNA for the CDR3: TGTGCCACCAGCAGAGATAAAGGGGGTTACGAGCAGTACTTC.

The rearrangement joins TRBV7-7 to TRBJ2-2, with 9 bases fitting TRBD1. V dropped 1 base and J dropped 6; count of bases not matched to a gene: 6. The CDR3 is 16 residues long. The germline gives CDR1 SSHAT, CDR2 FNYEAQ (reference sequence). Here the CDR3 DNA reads TGTGCCAGCAGCTTAGTGGGGACAGGGACCCCCGGGGAGCTGTTTTTT. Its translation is CASSLVGTGTPGELFF.

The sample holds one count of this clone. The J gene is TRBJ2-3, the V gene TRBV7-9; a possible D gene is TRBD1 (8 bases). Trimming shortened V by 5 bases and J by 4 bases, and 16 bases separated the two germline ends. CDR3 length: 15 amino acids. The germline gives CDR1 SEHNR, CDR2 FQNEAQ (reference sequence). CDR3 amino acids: CASSGRQGRADTQYF. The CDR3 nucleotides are TGTGCCAGCAGCGGACGACAGGGGAGGGCAGATACGCAGTATTTT.

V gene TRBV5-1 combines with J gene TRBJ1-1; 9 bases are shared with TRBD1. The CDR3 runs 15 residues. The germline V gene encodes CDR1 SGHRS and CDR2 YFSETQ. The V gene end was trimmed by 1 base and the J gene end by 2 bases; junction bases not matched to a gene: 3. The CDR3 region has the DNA TGCGCCAGCAGCTTGCTGGACAGGGGCAACACTGAAGCTTTCTTT. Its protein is CASSLLDRGNTEAFF.

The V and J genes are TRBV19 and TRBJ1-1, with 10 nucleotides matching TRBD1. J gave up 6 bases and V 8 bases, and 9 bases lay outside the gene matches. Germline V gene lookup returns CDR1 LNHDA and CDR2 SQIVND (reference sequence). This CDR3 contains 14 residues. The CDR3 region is CASSPRQGAAEAFF. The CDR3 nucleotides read TGTGCCAGTTCGCCGCGACAGGGGGCGGCTGAAGCTTTCTTT.

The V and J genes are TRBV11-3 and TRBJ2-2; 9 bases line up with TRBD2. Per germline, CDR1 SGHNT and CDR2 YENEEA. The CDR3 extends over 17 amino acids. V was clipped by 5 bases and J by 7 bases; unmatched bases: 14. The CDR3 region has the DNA TGTGCCAGCAGCCCCCCTGGGGATAGCGGGAGATTCGGGGAGCTGTTTTTT. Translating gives CASSPPGDSGRFGELFF.

CDR3 sequence: CASTLRGVTGELFF. The CDR3 region has the DNA TGTGCCAGCACCCTACGGGGGGTGACCGGGGAGCTGTTTTTT. The chain uses TRBV28 and TRBJ2-2; 7 positions match TRBD2. V lost 7 bases and J lost 5; bases outside the gene matches: 7. Germline V lookup: CDR1 MDHEN, CDR2 SYDVKM. The CDR3 totals 14 residues.

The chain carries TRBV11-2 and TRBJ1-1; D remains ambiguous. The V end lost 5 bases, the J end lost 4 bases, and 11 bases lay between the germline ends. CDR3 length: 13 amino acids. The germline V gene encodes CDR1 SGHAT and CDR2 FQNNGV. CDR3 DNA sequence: TGTGCCAGCAGCACAAAAGGAGGCACTGAAGCTTTCTTT. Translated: CASSTKGGTEAFF.

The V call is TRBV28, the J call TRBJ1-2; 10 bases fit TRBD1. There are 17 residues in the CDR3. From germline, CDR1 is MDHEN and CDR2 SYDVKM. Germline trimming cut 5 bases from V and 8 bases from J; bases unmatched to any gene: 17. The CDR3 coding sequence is TGTGCCAGCAGTCCGCAGGCCCTCGGGACAGGGGCGAGGGGCTACACCTTC. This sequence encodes CASSPQALGTGARGYTF.